This TCR beta chain was captured by sequencing in a study of beta chain features in type 1 diabetes. About the study: Patients looked much like healthy donors when it came to age, gender and cell yields.

CD4+ naive, central memory, regulatory and stem cell-like memory cells were sorted via CD45RO/CCR7/CD25/CD127/CD95/CD27. Expressed TCRB transcripts were sequenced because the entire RNA isolate underwent reverse transcription. The method was immunoSEQ multiplex PCR; TCRdb's version includes in-frame clones alone and lacks a portion of them. The sample lists some 150,000 clones; roughly 11% were seen once. This clone was seen a few times. The CDR3 loop spans 14 amino acids. CDR1 and CDR2 (germline): SGHTA, FQGNSA. V lost 5 bases and J lost 3; bases outside the gene matches: 5. Specimen: central memory CD4+ T cells from blood. The chain employs TRBV7-2 and TRBJ2-7; TRBD2 aligns across 9 bases. The sequence was collected from a man aged 18 to 29 in good health. CDR3 coding DNA: TGTGCCAGCAGCCCACAGCGGGGGGACTACGAGCAGTACTTC. Translating gives CASSPQRGDYEQYF.